This T cell receptor beta chain comes out of a study of siplizumab effects on memory and regulatory T cells. Produced via immunoSEQ multiplex PCR; TCRdb's table is partial and in-frame only. The table has around 97,000 clones, roughly 94% seen once; the top ten hold approximately 1.5%. This clonotype originated in a human donor in good health. The sample consisted of non-Treg CD4+ T cells sorted from blood.

Here the CDR3 DNA reads TGTGCCAGCAGCTTAGGGGACAGGGCCACTGAAGCTTTCTTT. Protein product: CASSLGDRATEAFF. V and J are TRBV7-9 and TRBJ1-1; 9 nucleotides line up with TRBD1. J was trimmed by 4 bases and V by 1 base; bases with no gene match: 1. The germline V gene has CDR1 SEHNR and CDR2 FQNEAQ (reference sequence). The CDR3 sequence is 14 residues long.